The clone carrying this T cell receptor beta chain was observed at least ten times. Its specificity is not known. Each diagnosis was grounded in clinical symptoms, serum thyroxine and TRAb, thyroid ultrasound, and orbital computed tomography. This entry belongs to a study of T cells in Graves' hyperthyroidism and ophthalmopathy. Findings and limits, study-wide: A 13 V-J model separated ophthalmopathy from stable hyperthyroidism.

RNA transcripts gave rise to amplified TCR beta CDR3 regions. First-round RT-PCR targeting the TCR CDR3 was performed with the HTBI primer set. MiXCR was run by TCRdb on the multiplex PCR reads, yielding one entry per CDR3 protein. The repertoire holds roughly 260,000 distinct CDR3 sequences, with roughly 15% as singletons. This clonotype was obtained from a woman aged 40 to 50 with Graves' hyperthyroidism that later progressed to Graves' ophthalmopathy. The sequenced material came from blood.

Here the CDR3 reads CASSLGTASTDTQYF. The CDR3 region has the DNA TGTGCCAGCAGCCTCGGGACAGCTAGCACAGATACGCAGTATTTT. The chain couples TRBV2 to TRBJ2-3, with TRBD1 matching over 7 bases. CDR1 is SNHLY and CDR2 is FYNNEI in the germline V gene. With V trimmed by 6 bases and J by 0 bases, 6 bases remained unmatched. CDR3 size: 15 residues.